Presented here are 30 T cell receptor beta chains from one specimen sequenced in a study of read filtering for tumor transcriptome and immune sequencing. Molecular barcoded adaptors covering alpha/delta and beta/gamma chains were used on about 0.4 ug RNA. TCRdb recomputed calls from the reads with MiXCR, one row per CDR3 protein. The sample carries around 30,000 distinct CDR3 sequences, roughly 18% recorded once. The sequencing sample was made of a population of CD138-negative cells sorted from bone marrow. These receptors originate from a donor older than 35 with multiple myeloma.

This clonotype was observed many times. The chain carries TRBV6-2 or TRBV6-3 and TRBJ2-2; 7 positions match TRBD2. Germline CDR1 and CDR2: MNHEY and SVGEGT. The V and J ends lost 7 bases and 5 bases, in that order; junction bases with no gene match: 7. This CDR3 has 14 residues. In nucleotides, the CDR3 is TGTGCCAGCATCCCCTGGGGGGGAACCGGGGAGCTGTTTTTT. Amino acid sequence: CASIPWGGTGELFF.

This clonotype was seen repeatedly, ten times or more. The chain combines TRBV30 with TRBJ2-5, with a weak D call TRBD1 (5 bases). Germline CDR1 reads GTSNPN; CDR2 reads SVGIG (reference sequence). V was clipped by 2 bases and J by 0 bases, with 13 bases between them. This CDR3 comprises 15 residues. The CDR3 spells CAWSRLTAHQETQYF. CDR3 in DNA: TGTGCCTGGAGTCGACTGACAGCCCACCAAGAGACCCAGTACTTC.

This clonotype has at least ten counts. V is TRBV11-1 and J is TRBJ2-2; TRBD1 matches 7 bases. The V and J ends lost 5 bases and 0 bases, in that order; junction bases with no gene match: 6. CDR3 length equals 16 residues. The germline gives CDR1 SGHAT, CDR2 FQDESV (reference sequence). The CDR3 protein is CASSPKGATNTGELFF. The CDR3 nucleotides read TGTGCCAGCAGCCCAAAGGGGGCTACGAACACCGGGGAGCTGTTTTTT.

This clonotype has a count of ten or more. V and J are TRBV7-8 and TRBJ2-3; 9 bases map to TRBD1. This CDR3 comprises 15 residues. V was clipped by 2 bases and J by 6 bases; unmatched bases: 6. From germline, CDR1 is SGHVS and CDR2 FQNEAQ. The CDR3 nucleotides are TGTGCCAGCAGCTTAAGGGACAGGGCAACGGATACGCAGTATTTT. This translates into CASSLRDRATDTQYF.

There are many counts of this clonotype. The chain combines TRBV30 with TRBJ2-7; TRBD1 is a possible D gene (7 bases). CDR3 length: 15 amino acids. Trimming took off 5 bases at V and 7 bases at J, with 24 bases between the two ends. CDR1 GTSNPN and CDR2 SVGIG come from the germline V gene (reference sequence). CDR3 nucleotides: TGTGCCTGGTCGATAGGAGGGGGCGCAACCAGAGAGCAGTACTTC. Protein product: CAWSIGGGATREQYF.

This clonotype has a count of ten or more. The rearrangement links TRBV15 to TRBJ2-7; unclear D gene. V was pared by 1 base and J by 2 bases, with 9 bases between. This CDR3 spans 14 amino acids. From germline, CDR1 is LNHNV and CDR2 YYDKDF (reference sequence). CDR3 amino acids: CATSRARGAYEQYF. The CDR3 nucleotides read TGTGCCACCAGCAGAGCCCGAGGAGCCTACGAGCAGTACTTC. Together with reference TRBV15 and TRBJ2-7, the CDR3 gives the full variable domain: DAMVIQNPRYQVTQFGKPVTLSCSQTLNHNVMYWYQQKSSQAPKLLFHYYDKDFNNEADTPDNFQSRRPNTSFCFLDIRSPGLGDTAMYLCATSRARGAYEQYFGPGTRLTVT.

This clonotype was seen many times. This chain joins TRBV14 and TRBJ2-3; D possibly corresponds to TRBD1 (5 bases). This CDR3 spans 18 amino acids. V lost 3 bases, J lost 2 bases, and 21 bases lay in between. CDR1 is SGHDN and CDR2 is FVKESK in the germline V gene. Here the CDR3 reads CASSHRSAAWGSTDTQYF. In nucleotides, the CDR3 is TGTGCCAGCAGCCACCGTTCAGCTGCCTGGGGCTCCACAGATACGCAGTATTTT. Based on the CDR3 plus reference TRBV14 and TRBJ2-3, the full variable domain is EAGVTQFPSHSVIEKGQTVTLRCDPISGHDNLYWYRRVMGKEIKFLLHFVKESKQDESGMPNNRFLAERTGGTYSTLKVQPAELEDSGVYFCASSHRSAAWGSTDTQYFGPGTRLTVL.

This clonotype was detected only a few times. A much bigger clone sits one base away, suggesting this may be a read error. The rearrangement links TRBV7-3 to TRBJ2-1, with 7 bases fitting TRBD1. Germline assignment: CDR1 SGHTA and CDR2 FQGTGA. This CDR3 spans 15 amino acids. The CDR3 loop reads CASSTQGLSYNELFF. The CDR3 DNA is TGTGCCAGCAGCACACAGGGGCTTAGCTACAATGAGCTGTTCTTC.

This clonotype was observed at least ten times. The chain uses TRBV7-9 and TRBJ1-1, with D maybe TRBD1 (6 bases). This CDR3 contains 13 residues. V was pared by 5 bases and J by 0 bases, with 7 bases between. CDR1 is SEHNR, CDR2 FQNEAQ, per germline (reference sequence). CDR3 nucleotide sequence: TGTGCCAGCAGCGGGACAATGAACACTGAAGCTTTCTTT. Translated: CASSGTMNTEAFF.

This clonotype showed up many times. The chain joins TRBV24-1 to TRBJ2-6; D gene unclear. V dropped 1 base and J dropped 0 bases, with 6 bases sitting between them. CDR1 and CDR2 from the germline V gene are KGHDR and SFDVKD. The CDR3 is 16 amino acids. The CDR3 here is CATSDLKGSGANVLTF. CDR3 bases: TGTGCCACCAGTGATTTAAAGGGCTCTGGGGCCAACGTCCTGACTTTC.

This clonotype was seen repeatedly, ten times or more. The chain joins TRBV6-2 or TRBV6-3 to TRBJ2-7, with 8 bases that match TRBD2. J was trimmed by 9 bases and V by 5 bases; bases with no gene match: 21. This CDR3 contains 17 residues. The V gene's germline CDR1 is MNHEY and CDR2 SVGEGT. Here the CDR3 reads CASSTYGVRAGAPRQYF. The CDR3 nucleotides read TGTGCCAGCAGTACGTACGGGGTTCGAGCGGGAGCCCCTCGGCAGTACTTC.

At least ten counts were recorded for this clonotype. Given a much more abundant clone one base away, this may be a read error. CDR3 in DNA: TGTGCCAGCAACAGGGGTATCTCCAATGAGCAGTTCTTC. Translation: CASNRGISNEQFF. The chain combines TRBV9 with TRBJ2-1, with 7 bases fitting TRBD1. CDR1 and CDR2 (germline): SGDLS, YYNGEE. Unmatched junction bases numbered 6, after V lost 6 bases and J lost 6 bases. There are 13 residues in the CDR3.

This clonotype has only a few counts. The chain recombines TRBV6-1 with TRBJ2-5, with D perhaps assigned TRBD1 or TRBD2 (6 bases each). The CDR3 consists of 13 residues. Trimming stripped 10 bases from V and 5 bases from J, with 17 bases between. CDR1 and CDR2 (germline): MNHNS, SASEGT. CDR3 coding DNA: TGTGCCATCGGGAGAGGGGGGAGGGAGACCCAGTACTTC. Protein: CAIGRGGRETQYF.

V usage is TRBV18 and J usage is TRBJ1-5; 10 nucleotides line up with TRBD1. The V and J ends lost 6 bases and 7 bases, in that order; junction bases with no gene match: 6. This CDR3 comprises 14 residues. Germline V gives CDR1 KGHSH, CDR2 LQKENI. The CDR3 here is CASSTGGGGQPQHF. The DNA of the CDR3 is TGTGCCAGCTCGACAGGGGGCGGCGGGCAGCCCCAGCATTTT.

The table lists this clonotype with many counts. The chain recombines TRBV3-1 with TRBJ2-4; 8 positions agree with TRBD1. This CDR3 has 13 residues. Germline CDR1 is LGHDT and CDR2 is YNNKEL (reference sequence). V lost 4 bases to trimming and J lost 4 bases; unmatched junction nucleotides: 0. The chain's CDR3 is CASSRTGKNIQYF. The CDR3 region has the DNA TGTGCCAGCAGCCGGACAGGGAAAAACATTCAGTACTTC.

With regard to this clonotype: A much larger clone is a single base away; this may be a read error. Without the conserved terminal phenylalanine or tryptophan, this CDR3 likely stems from a read error. This chain joins TRBV5-5 and TRBJ2-3, with 7 bases identical to TRBD1. The CDR3 is 14 amino acids. Germline loops: CDR1 SGHKS, CDR2 YYEKEE (reference sequence). V was pared by 0 bases and J by 3 bases, with 1 base of the junction left unmatched. The CDR3 nucleotides read TGTGCCAGCAGCTTGGACAGGGGAACAGATACGCAGTATCTT. It codes for CASSLDRGTDTQYL.

The rearrangement uses TRBV24-1 and TRBJ2-1; 8 bases fit TRBD1. The junction had 9 bases not matched to a gene; V was cut back by 3 bases and J by 6 bases. The germline V gene has CDR1 KGHDR and CDR2 SFDVKD. The CDR3 totals 16 residues. The CDR3 spells CATSDVVRGPRNEQFF. The CDR3 DNA reads TGTGCCACCAGTGATGTTGTCAGGGGGCCCCGCAATGAGCAGTTCTTC.

This clonotype was observed many times. The chain uses TRBV10-3 and TRBJ2-5; 16 positions match TRBD2. The CDR3 totals 18 residues. V lost 5 bases to trimming and J lost 5 bases; unmatched junction nucleotides: 11. Germline assignment: CDR1 ENHRY and CDR2 SYGVKD. The CDR3 reads CAISRRMGLAGGQETQYF. CDR3 coding DNA: TGTGCCATCAGTCGACGAATGGGACTAGCGGGGGGGCAGGAGACCCAGTACTTC.

Concerning this clonotype: This CDR3 is missing its conserved last phenylalanine or tryptophan, likely due to a read error. The rearrangement joins TRBV20-1 to TRBJ1-6; D remains unclear. CDR1 DFQATT and CDR2 SNEGSKA come from the germline V gene (reference sequence). This CDR3 has 14 amino acids. Written as DNA, the CDR3 is TGCAGTGCCCACGACATCTCCTATAACTCACCCCTCCACTGT. This encodes CSAHDISYNSPLHC.

This clonotype was seen ten or more times. The chain is built from TRBV19 and TRBJ1-5; D is uncertain. Trimming removed 0 bases from V and 1 base from J, with 7 bases in between. The germline gives CDR1 LNHDA, CDR2 SQIVND (reference sequence). The CDR3 runs to 15 residues. CDR3 amino acids: CASSIEGRSNQPQHF. The CDR3 bases are TGTGCCAGTAGTATAGAGGGGAGGAGCAATCAGCCCCAGCATTTT.

This clonotype was counted at least ten times. The V and J genes are TRBV20-1 and TRBJ2-1, with 12 bases identical to TRBD2. Germline V gene data show CDR1 as DFQATT and CDR2 as SNEGSKA (reference sequence). V shed 5 bases, J shed 3 bases, and the junction held 2 bases outside the gene matches. The CDR3 spans 14 residues. The CDR3 DNA reads as TGCAGTGCTCGACTAGCGGGAGACTACAATGAGCAGTTCTTC. It encodes CSARLAGDYNEQFF.

This clonotype was seen repeatedly, ten times or more. The chain employs TRBV18 and TRBJ2-2; D call uncertain. The germline CDR1 and CDR2 sequences are KGHSH and LQKENI. CDR3 length: 16 residues. Deletions cut 6 bases from V and 4 bases from J, with 18 bases between. This CDR3 is CASSLLAVRITGELFF. The CDR3 DNA is TGTGCCAGCTCCCTCTTGGCGGTTAGAATCACCGGGGAGCTGTTTTTT. The whole variable domain, remainder taken from reference TRBV18 and TRBJ2-2, is NAGVMQNPRHLVRRRGQEARLRCSPMKGHSHVYWYRQLPEEGLKFMVYLQKENIIDESGMPKERFSAEFPKEGPSILRIQQVVRGDSAAYFCASSLLAVRITGELFFGEGSRLTVL.

This clonotype has ten or more counts. This chain joins TRBV29-1 and TRBJ1-1; D gene unclear. Trimming removed 6 bases from V and 1 base from J, with 12 bases in between. From germline, CDR1 is SQVTM and CDR2 ANQGSEA. The CDR3 spans 13 residues. The CDR3 spells CSVQAPPNTEAFF. The CDR3 DNA is TGCAGCGTCCAGGCTCCCCCGAACACTGAAGCTTTCTTT. The full variable domain, with the rest looked up from reference TRBV29-1 and TRBJ1-1, is SAVISQKPSRDICQRGTSLTIQCQVDSQVTMMFWYRQQPGQSLTLIATANQGSEATYESGFVIDKFPISRPNLTFSTLTVSNMSPEDSSIYLCSVQAPPNTEAFFGQGTRLTVV.

This clonotype was detected many times. This chain joins TRBV6-5 and TRBJ2-3; 11 nucleotides agree with TRBD2. Germline V gene sequence: CDR1 MNHEY, CDR2 SVGAGI. Trimming removed 5 bases from V and 4 bases from J; junction bases left unmatched: 2. This CDR3 has 14 residues. The chain's CDR3 is CASSLAGGADTQYF. The CDR3 nucleotides read TGTGCCAGCAGTCTAGCGGGAGGAGCAGATACGCAGTATTTT.

This clonotype was seen ten or more times. This chain connects TRBV5-1 to TRBJ1-1, with D possibly being TRBD1 (5 bases). There are 13 residues in the CDR3. Trimming cost V 4 bases and J 8 bases, with 15 bases left between them. CDR1 SGHRS and CDR2 YFSETQ come from the germline V gene. CDR3: CASSLEPGGEAFF. The DNA for the CDR3 is TGCGCCAGCAGCCTGGAACCGGGGGGAGAAGCTTTCTTT.

This clonotype was seen more than once but under ten times. This chain uses TRBV5-6 with TRBJ2-1; tentatively, D is TRBD1 (6 bases). Trimming left V 8 bases short and J 3 bases short, with 12 bases between. From germline, CDR1 is SGHDT and CDR2 YYEEEE. The CDR3 totals 13 residues. This CDR3 reads CASHRVGYNEQFF. CDR3 nucleotide sequence: TGTGCCAGTCACAGGGTGGGCTACAATGAGCAGTTCTTC.

This clonotype was counted ten times or more. The chain recombines TRBV24-1 with TRBJ2-2; D may match TRBD1 or TRBD2 (5 bases each). The CDR3 contains 12 residues. V shed 9 bases and J shed 4 bases, with 8 bases lying between them. Germline V gene lookup returns CDR1 KGHDR and CDR2 SFDVKD. This CDR3 reads CATSGTTGELFF. For the CDR3, the DNA is TGTGCCACCTCGGGGACCACCGGGGAGCTGTTTTTT.

The chain recombines TRBV11-1 with TRBJ2-2; D is possibly TRBD2 (7 bases). The CDR3 sequence is 16 residues long. Trimming took 5 bases from V and 5 from J, leaving 18 bases between them. Germline loops: CDR1 SGHAT, CDR2 FQDESV (reference sequence). The CDR3 sequence: CASSPRGRGKTGELFF. The CDR3, as DNA: TGTGCCAGCAGCCCCCGGGGGAGGGGGAAGACCGGGGAGCTGTTTTTT.

This clonotype occurred many times. The V gene is TRBV4-1, the J gene TRBJ2-5; D tentatively reads TRBD1 or TRBD2 (5 bases each). V lost 4 bases, J lost 5 bases, and 8 bases lay in between. Per germline, CDR1 MGHRA and CDR2 YSYEKL. The CDR3 is made up of 12 amino acids. The CDR3 region is CASSRDRETQYF. For the CDR3, the DNA is TGCGCCAGCAGCCGGGACCGGGAGACCCAGTACTTC.

Ten or more counts support this clonotype. V gene TRBV29-1 combines with J gene TRBJ2-7; TRBD1 matches 9 bases. The ends lost 8 bases at V and 1 base at J; junction bases unmatched: 9. CDR1 SQVTM and CDR2 ANQGSEA come from the germline V gene. This CDR3 has 14 amino acids. CDR3 coding DNA: TGCAGCACAACCGGGACAGGGTCTTCCTACGAGCAGTACTTC. Protein product: CSTTGTGSSYEQYF.